This TCR beta chain appears in the sequencing data of a study of shared clonotypes between healthy human individuals. Background on the study: There were three CD4 naive, three CD4 memory, two CD8 naive and one CD8 memory plates per donor. Study-level findings and limits: Relative to clonotypes present in all four donors, those not shared had lower generation probabilities.

The study enrolled healthy HIV-negative adults without recent acute infections or vaccinations as donors. Assay used: immunoSEQ multiplex PCR; TCRdb lists only in-frame clones, some missing. The sample yields more than 2,000,000 clones, just over 90% seen once. The V end lost 0 bases, the J end lost 8 bases, and 13 bases lay between the germline ends. Germline CDR1 is LNHNV and CDR2 is YYDKDF (reference sequence). This CDR3 has 14 amino acids. As for this clone: Its antigen remains unidentified.

Sequencing input: naive CD4+ T cells from PBMCs. Specified subset: CD45RA+ positively selected. The chain joins TRBV15 to TRBJ1-2; no definite D call. The receptor was isolated from a young man in good health. Some clones in this sample may be carry-over from other donors' samples. CDR3 loop: CATSRDHRTYGYTF. CDR3 DNA: TGTGCCACCAGCAGAGATCATCGAACGTACGGCTACACCTTC. Using reference TRBV15 and TRBJ1-2 for the parts outside the CDR3, the full variable domain is DAMVIQNPRYQVTQFGKPVTLSCSQTLNHNVMYWYQQKSSQAPKLLFHYYDKDFNNEADTPDNFQSRRPNTSFCFLDIRSPGLGDTAMYLCATSRDHRTYGYTFGSGTRLTVV.